This T cell receptor (beta chain) was recorded in a study of cytomegalovirus exposure and HLA in healthy donors. The PCR employed 60 Vbeta primers together with 13 Jbeta primers. Using immunoSEQ multiplex PCR, the repertoire was profiled, and TCRdb retains in-frame clones only, with some absent. This listing includes 130,000 to 150,000 clones. V lost 3 bases and J lost 6; bases outside the gene matches: 8. Germline V gives CDR1 SQVTM, CDR2 ANQGSEA. The CDR3 extends over 14 amino acids. The sample was PBMCs. The chain carries TRBV29-1 and TRBJ2-3; TRBD1 aligns across 8 bases. This TCR was sampled from a male donor in good health and CMV-seronegative. CDR3 bases: TGCAGCGTTGATAGGACAGGGTCAGCGGATACGCAGTATTTT. Its translation is CSVDRTGSADTQYF.